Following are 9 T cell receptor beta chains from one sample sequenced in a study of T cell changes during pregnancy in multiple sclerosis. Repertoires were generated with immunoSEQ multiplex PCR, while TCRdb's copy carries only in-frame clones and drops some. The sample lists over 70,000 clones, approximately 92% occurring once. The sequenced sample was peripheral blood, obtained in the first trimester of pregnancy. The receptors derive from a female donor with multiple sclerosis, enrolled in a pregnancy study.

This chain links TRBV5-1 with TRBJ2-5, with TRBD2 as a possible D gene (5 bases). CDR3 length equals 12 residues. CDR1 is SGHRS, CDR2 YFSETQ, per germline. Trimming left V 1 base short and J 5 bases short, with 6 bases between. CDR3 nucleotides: TGCGCCAGCAGCTTGTCGGGGGAGACCCAGTACTTC. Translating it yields CASSLSGETQYF. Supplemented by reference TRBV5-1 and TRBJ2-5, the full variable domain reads KAGVTQTPRYLIKTRGQQVTLSCSPISGHRSVSWYQQTPGQGLQFLFEYFSETQRNKGNFPGRFSGRQFSNSRSEMNVSTLELGDSALYLCASSLSGETQYFGPGTRLLVL.

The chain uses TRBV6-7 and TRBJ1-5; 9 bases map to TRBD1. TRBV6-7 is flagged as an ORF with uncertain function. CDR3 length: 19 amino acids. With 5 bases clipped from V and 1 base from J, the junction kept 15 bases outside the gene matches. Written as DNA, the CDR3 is TGTGCCAGCAGTCATCCCCGGGACAGGGAACGATTAAGCAATCAGCCCCAGCATTTT. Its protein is CASSHPRDRERLSNQPQHF.

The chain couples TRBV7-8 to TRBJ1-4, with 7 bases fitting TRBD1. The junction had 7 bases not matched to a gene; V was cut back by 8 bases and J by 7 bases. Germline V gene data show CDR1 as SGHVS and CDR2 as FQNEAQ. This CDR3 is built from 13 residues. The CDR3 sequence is CASSQGVVEKLFF. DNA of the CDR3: TGTGCCAGCTCCCAGGGGGTTGTTGAAAAACTGTTTTTT.

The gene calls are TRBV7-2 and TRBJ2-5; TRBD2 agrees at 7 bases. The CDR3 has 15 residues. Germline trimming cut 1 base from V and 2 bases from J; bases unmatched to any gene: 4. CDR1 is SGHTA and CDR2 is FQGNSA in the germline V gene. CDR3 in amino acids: CASSLGGGGQETQYF. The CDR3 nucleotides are TGTGCCAGCAGCTTAGGTGGGGGGGGTCAAGAGACCCAGTACTTC.

CDR3 sequence: CASSSGTPGEQYF. CDR3 bases: TGTGCCAGCAGCTCCGGGACTCCAGGCGAGCAGTACTTC. The chain is built from TRBV5-6 and TRBJ2-7; the D gene is possibly TRBD2 (6 bases). The V and J ends lost 3 bases and 6 bases respectively, with 13 bases between them. CDR1 SGHDT and CDR2 YYEEEE come from the germline V gene. The CDR3 totals 13 residues.

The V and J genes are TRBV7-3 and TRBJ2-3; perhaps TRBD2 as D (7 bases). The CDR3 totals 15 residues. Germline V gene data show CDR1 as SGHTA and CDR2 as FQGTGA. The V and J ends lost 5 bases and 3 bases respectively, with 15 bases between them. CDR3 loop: CASSPRGAGTDTQYF. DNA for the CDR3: TGTGCCAGCAGCCCACGGGGGGCTGGGACAGATACGCAGTATTTT.

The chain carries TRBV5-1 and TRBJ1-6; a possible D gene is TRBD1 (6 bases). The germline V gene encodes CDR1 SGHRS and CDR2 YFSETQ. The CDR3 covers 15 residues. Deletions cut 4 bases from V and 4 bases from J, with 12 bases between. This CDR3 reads CASSPQGRYNSPLHF. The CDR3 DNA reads TGCGCCAGCAGCCCACAGGGCCGATATAATTCACCCCTCCACTTT.

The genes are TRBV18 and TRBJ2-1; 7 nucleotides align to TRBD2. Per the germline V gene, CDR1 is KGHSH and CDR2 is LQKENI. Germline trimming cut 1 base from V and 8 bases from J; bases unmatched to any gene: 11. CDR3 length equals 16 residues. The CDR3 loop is CASSPQDSGTTHEQFF. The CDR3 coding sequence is TGTGCCAGCTCACCACAGGACTCCGGGACTACCCATGAGCAGTTCTTC.

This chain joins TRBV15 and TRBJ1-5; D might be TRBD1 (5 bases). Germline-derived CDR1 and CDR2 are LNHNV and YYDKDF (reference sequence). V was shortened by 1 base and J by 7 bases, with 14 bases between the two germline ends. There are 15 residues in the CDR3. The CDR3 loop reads CATSRGSLSGQPQHF. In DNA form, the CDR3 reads TGTGCCACCAGCAGAGGTTCCCTGTCAGGGCAGCCCCAGCATTTT.